These 25 T cell receptor beta chains were all obtained from the same sample, sequenced in a study of cytomegalovirus exposure and HLA in healthy donors. 60 Vbeta and 13 Jbeta primers were used in PCR. Some clones are missing from TCRdb's copy, which holds only in-frame ones; the method was immunoSEQ multiplex PCR. The sample comprises 95,000 to 100,000 clones, roughly four fifths of which are singletons, and less than 8.5% rests with the top ten. What was sequenced was PBMCs. These receptors were collected from a female donor in good health and CMV-seronegative.

J is TRBJ2-2 and V is TRBV10-3; TRBD1 is a possible D gene (6 bases). Germline loops: CDR1 ENHRY, CDR2 SYGVKD. Trimming pared 2 bases from V and 6 bases from J, leaving 10 bases between. This CDR3 has 14 amino acids. CDR3 sequence (DNA): TGTGCCATCAGTGAGACAGGGATGGCCGGGGAGCTGTTTTTT. This codes for CAISETGMAGELFF.

The chain is built from TRBV18 and TRBJ1-2; TRBD1 aligns across 8 bases. CDR1 and CDR2 from the germline V gene are KGHSH and LQKENI. V dropped 3 bases and J dropped 1; count of bases not matched to a gene: 1. This CDR3 is built from 14 residues. The DNA for the CDR3 is TGTGCCAGCTCACCGGGACAGGATAACTATGGCTACACCTTC. It yields the protein CASSPGQDNYGYTF.

This clone occurred once. V usage is TRBV6-6 and J usage is TRBJ2-7; 11 nucleotides agree with TRBD2. The CDR3 consists of 16 residues. V was pared by 4 bases and J by 0 bases, with 5 bases of the junction left unmatched. CDR1 is MNHNY, CDR2 SVGAGI, per germline (reference sequence). CDR3 protein: CASSSTGTSGSYEQYF. CDR3 sequence (DNA): TGTGCCAGCAGTTCCACCGGGACTAGCGGCTCCTACGAGCAGTACTTC.

This chain connects TRBV4-2 to TRBJ1-2; D perhaps matches TRBD1 (6 bases). Between the trimmed V and J ends, which lost 3 bases and 1 base, there was a span of 15 bases. Germline values: CDR1 LGHNA, CDR2 YNFKEQ. The CDR3 totals 16 residues. The DNA for the CDR3 is TGTGCCAGCAGCCAGGTCCGACCGGACAGTAACTATGGCTACACCTTC. Translating it yields CASSQVRPDSNYGYTF.

The V gene is TRBV12-5, the J gene TRBJ2-1; the match to TRBD1 covers 8 bases. Looked up from germline, CDR1 is LGHNT and CDR2 is FRNRAP. The CDR3 has 15 residues. V was pared by 1 base and J by 8 bases, with 7 bases of the junction left unmatched. CDR3: CASGLEPDRADEQFF. CDR3 DNA: TGTGCTAGTGGTTTGGAGCCGGACAGGGCCGATGAGCAGTTCTTC.

This chain links TRBV7-2 with TRBJ1-2; D is ambiguous. Germline loops: CDR1 SGHTA, CDR2 FQGNSA. There are 13 residues in the CDR3. V lost 5 bases to trimming and J lost 6 bases, with 13 bases between them. The CDR3 region has the DNA TGTGCCAGCAGCCAGGACGGGAGCCATGGCTACACCTTC. Translation gives CASSQDGSHGYTF.

The rearrangement links TRBV11-2 to TRBJ2-1; TRBD2 aligns across 13 bases. The germline V gene encodes CDR1 SGHAT and CDR2 FQNNGV. The V gene end was trimmed by 4 bases and the J gene end by 6 bases; junction bases not matched to a gene: 15. This CDR3 contains 19 residues. The DNA of the CDR3 is TGTGCCAGCAGCTACGCCGGACTAGCGGGAGTAAGTTCCATCAATGAGCAGTTCTTC. As protein: CASSYAGLAGVSSINEQFF.

This chain joins TRBV10-1 and TRBJ1-5; unclear D gene. The CDR3 is made up of 13 amino acids. Germline CDR1 and CDR2: WNHNN and SYGVQD (reference sequence). V lost 2 bases, J lost 5 bases, and 7 bases lay in between. Here the CDR3 reads CASSEAGHQPQHF. The CDR3 nucleotides are TGCGCCAGCAGTGAGGCCGGTCATCAGCCCCAGCATTTT.

This sequence joins TRBV5-1 and TRBJ2-7; 8 nucleotides match TRBD1. The length of the CDR3 is 17 residues. After removal of 3 bases from V and 2 bases from J, the junction contained 13 bases not matched to a gene. The germline V gene encodes CDR1 SGHRS and CDR2 YFSETQ. The CDR3 nucleotides are TGCGCCAGCAGCTCTTATATCAGGGACAGGCCGGCCTACGAGCAGTACTTC. It yields the protein CASSSYIRDRPAYEQYF.

The V call is TRBV4-2, the J call TRBJ2-1, with TRBD2 identical over 9 bases. The V gene's germline CDR1 is LGHNA and CDR2 YNFKEQ. J gave up 6 bases and V 1 base, and 4 bases lay outside the gene matches. The CDR3 runs to 15 residues. This chain's CDR3 is CASSQGLADSNEQFF. DNA for the CDR3: TGTGCCAGCAGCCAAGGACTAGCGGATTCCAATGAGCAGTTCTTC.

This clone was seen just once. This chain links TRBV27 with TRBJ1-4; 9 bases match TRBD1. V lost 2 bases to trimming and J lost 10 bases; unmatched junction nucleotides: 14. CDR3 length: 17 amino acids. Germline V lookup: CDR1 MNHEY, CDR2 SMNVEV (reference sequence). This CDR3 is CASSLIRWGQGRGKLFF. In nucleotides, the CDR3 is TGTGCCAGCAGTTTAATACGGTGGGGACAGGGCCGGGGAAAACTGTTTTTT.

The chain carries TRBV27 and TRBJ2-1, with 8 positions matching TRBD2. This CDR3 comprises 17 residues. Germline V CDR1 and CDR2: MNHEY, SMNVEV (reference sequence). The junction had 12 bases not matched to a gene; V was cut back by 4 bases and J by 4 bases. The CDR3, as DNA: TGTGCCAGCAGTTCCCCCCCGATAGCGGGACCTTACAATGAGCAGTTCTTC. It codes for CASSSPPIAGPYNEQFF.

This clone appeared once. The chain's CDR3 is CASSVDRIAYNEQFF. Written as DNA, the CDR3 is TGTGCCAGCAGTGTGGACAGGATAGCCTACAATGAGCAGTTCTTC. The chain couples TRBV27 to TRBJ2-1; 7 bases map to TRBD1. Germline CDR1 MNHEY, CDR2 SMNVEV (reference sequence). V shed 5 bases and J 2 bases; nucleotides not matched to a gene: 6. There are 15 residues in the CDR3.

V and J are TRBV30 and TRBJ2-1; D is possibly TRBD1 (6 bases). CDR1 is GTSNPN and CDR2 is SVGIG in the germline V gene (reference sequence). Trimming pared 1 base from V and 0 bases from J, leaving 7 bases between. The CDR3 consists of 14 residues. The DNA for the CDR3 is TGTGCCTGGAGTGGGGGGCCCTCCTACAATGAGCAGTTCTTC. Amino acids: CAWSGGPSYNEQFF. Looking up the rest from reference TRBV30 and TRBJ2-1 gives the full variable domain: SQTIHQWPATLVQPVGSPLSLECTVEGTSNPNLYWYRQAAGRGLQLLFYSVGIGQISSEVPQNLSASRPQDRQFILSSKKLLLSDSGFYLCAWSGGPSYNEQFFGPGTRLTVL.

This rearrangement joins TRBV28 to TRBJ1-5; D is unresolved. Trimming took off 6 bases at V and 2 bases at J, with 17 bases between the two ends. This CDR3 is built from 16 residues. Germline V gene lookup returns CDR1 MDHEN and CDR2 SYDVKM. CDR3 loop: CASSYRRGLGNQPQHF. CDR3 nucleotide sequence: TGTGCCAGCAGCTACCGGCGGGGTTTGGGCAATCAGCCCCAGCATTTT. Full variable domain (remainder filled in from reference TRBV28 and TRBJ1-5): DVKVTQSSRYLVKRTGEKVFLECVQDMDHENMFWYRQDPGLGLRLIYFSYDVKMKEKGDIPEGYSVSREKKERFSLILESASTNQTSMYLCASSYRRGLGNQPQHFGDGTRLSIL.

The chain carries TRBV18 and TRBJ2-1; 7 bases agree with TRBD2. This CDR3 spans 17 amino acids. The germline V gene has CDR1 KGHSH and CDR2 LQKENI. Trimming cost V 0 bases and J 5 bases; bases outside gene matches: 10. The CDR3 is CASSPPLGRADHNEQFF. CDR3 sequence (DNA): TGTGCCAGCTCACCACCCCTAGGGAGGGCCGATCACAATGAGCAGTTCTTC. The full variable domain, in which reference TRBV18 and TRBJ2-1 provide the parts outside the CDR3, is NAGVMQNPRHLVRRRGQEARLRCSPMKGHSHVYWYRQLPEEGLKFMVYLQKENIIDESGMPKERFSAEFPKEGPSILRIQQVVRGDSAAYFCASSPPLGRADHNEQFFGPGTRLTVL.

On this clone itself: At one of its ends the junction is not consistent with the germline gene, which may arise from a read error. The chain carries TRBV7-9 and TRBJ1-5; tentative D call: TRBD1 (6 bases). The germline CDR1 and CDR2 sequences are SEHNR and FQNEAQ (reference sequence). The CDR3 runs to 15 residues. CDR3 nucleotides: TGTTCCAGCAGCATTGCTACAGGGCTGGGTCAGCCCCAGCATTTT. Translated, it gives CSSSIATGLGQPQHF.

The chain links TRBV4-1 to TRBJ2-3; 10 nucleotides align to TRBD2. Germline V lookup: CDR1 MGHRA, CDR2 YSYEKL. This CDR3 has 15 residues. V trimming: 2 bases; J trimming: 4 bases; junction bases outside the gene matches: 3. The CDR3 DNA sequence: TGCGCCAGCAGCCAACTAGCGGGAGAGGCAGATACGCAGTATTTT. Protein: CASSQLAGEADTQYF.

The J gene is TRBJ1-5, the V gene TRBV19; 8 bases align to TRBD1. The V gene end was trimmed by 6 bases and the J gene end by 1 base; junction bases not matched to a gene: 11. This CDR3 region has 17 residues. CDR1 LNHDA and CDR2 SQIVND come from the germline V gene (reference sequence). CDR3 sequence (DNA): TGTGCCAGTAGGACCACAGGGGGGGTCGGCAGCAATCAGCCCCAGCATTTT. It encodes CASRTTGGVGSNQPQHF.

V gene TRBV5-1 combines with J gene TRBJ2-1; 11 positions match TRBD2. The germline V gene has CDR1 SGHRS and CDR2 YFSETQ. This CDR3 is built from 14 residues. V shed 0 bases, J shed 9 bases, and the junction held 2 bases outside the gene matches. The CDR3 DNA sequence: TGCGCCAGCAGCTTGGATGGGACTAGCGGTGAGCAGTTCTTC. This sequence encodes CASSLDGTSGEQFF. The whole variable domain, filled in from reference TRBV5-1 and TRBJ2-1, reads KAGVTQTPRYLIKTRGQQVTLSCSPISGHRSVSWYQQTPGQGLQFLFEYFSETQRNKGNFPGRFSGRQFSNSRSEMNVSTLELGDSALYLCASSLDGTSGEQFFGPGTRLTVL.

The chain joins TRBV29-1 to TRBJ2-7, with D uncertain. The CDR3 totals 11 residues. Trimming took off 4 bases at V and 4 bases at J, with 8 bases between the two ends. The germline CDR1 and CDR2 sequences are SQVTM and ANQGSEA. DNA of the CDR3: TGCAGCGTTGTGGCTGTTTACGAGCAGTACTTC. Translating it yields CSVVAVYEQYF.

The chain couples TRBV9 to TRBJ2-7; the match to TRBD1 covers 8 bases. The CDR3 loop spans 15 amino acids. CDR1 and CDR2 (germline): SGDLS, YYNGEE. The V and J ends lost 3 bases and 2 bases, in that order; junction bases with no gene match: 7. The CDR3 DNA reads as TGTGCCAGCAGCGCTTCCGGGGGACAGGCCTACGAGCAGTACTTC. Its protein is CASSASGGQAYEQYF.

As regards this clone: One junction end disagrees with the germline gene, perhaps due to a read error. The chain has TRBV30 and TRBJ1-2; TRBD1 aligns across 7 bases. CDR1 GTSNPN and CDR2 SVGIG come from the germline V gene (reference sequence). The CDR3 is 13 residues long. The CDR3 sequence: CAWSGETRTGPSF. CDR3 in DNA: TGTGCCTGGAGTGGAGAGACCCGGACAGGCCCTTCCTTC.

The chain links TRBV5-4 to TRBJ2-3; 14 nucleotides align to TRBD2. Trimming removed 5 bases from V and 4 bases from J; junction bases left unmatched: 3. This CDR3 has 15 amino acids. Looked up from germline, CDR1 is SGHNT and CDR2 is YYREEE (reference sequence). In nucleotides, the CDR3 is TGTGCCAGCAGTCGACTAGCGGGGGGGCCAGATACGCAGTATTTT. It translates to CASSRLAGGPDTQYF.

The V and J genes are TRBV7-3 and TRBJ2-3, with D maybe TRBD2 (6 bases). Germline V CDR1 and CDR2: SGHTA, FQGTGA. The CDR3 covers 15 residues. Trimming took 4 bases from V and 0 from J, leaving 11 bases between them. Here the CDR3 reads CASSWGGRSTDTQYF. The CDR3, as DNA: TGTGCCAGCAGCTGGGGAGGACGGAGCACAGATACGCAGTATTTT.